Each of the 32 T cell receptor beta chains below was sequenced from the same sample in a study of shared clonotypes between healthy human individuals. Measured with immunoSEQ multiplex PCR; TCRdb has only the in-frame clones, and not every one. The sample contains millions of clones, approximately 92% of which appear only once. The sequenced sample was naive CD4+ T cells sorted from blood. Subset given: CD45RA+ positively selected. All receptors come from a man between 18 and 29 years old in good health.

The chain has TRBV30 and TRBJ1-4; 7 bases align to TRBD1. After removal of 0 bases from V and 13 bases from J, the junction contained 14 bases not matched to a gene. From germline, CDR1 is GTSNPN and CDR2 SVGIG (reference sequence). There are 15 residues in the CDR3. DNA for the CDR3: TGTGCCTGGAGTGTAAAGGGGGCGGCGGGGAATGGACTGTTTTTT. This codes for CAWSVKGAAGNGLFF.

A word on this clone: Other DNA sequences of this sample code for an identical CDR3. V usage is TRBV20-1 and J usage is TRBJ2-7; no firm D call. CDR1 and CDR2 from the germline V gene are DFQATT and SNEGSKA (reference sequence). The ends were cut back, 5 bases at V and 1 base at J, with 6 bases in the middle. The CDR3 spans 11 residues. The CDR3 bases are TGCAGTGCTTCGTCTTCCTACGAGCAGTACTTC. It encodes CSASSSYEQYF.

The V call is TRBV4-3, the J call TRBJ2-7; no firm D call. This CDR3 is 14 amino acids long. V lost 0 bases to trimming and J lost 2 bases, with 8 bases between them. Per germline, CDR1 LGHNA and CDR2 YSLEER. Here the CDR3 DNA reads TGCGCCAGCAGCCAAGATGTAAGGACCTACGAGCAGTACTTC. It is translated as CASSQDVRTYEQYF.

The chain recombines TRBV6-1 with TRBJ2-5, with TRBD1 matching 7 bases. There are 15 residues in the CDR3. Germline lookup yields CDR1 MNHNS and CDR2 SASEGT. The ends lost 5 bases at V and 1 base at J; junction bases unmatched: 7. The chain's CDR3 is CASSSGQVLQETQYF. In nucleotides, the CDR3 is TGTGCCAGCAGTTCTGGACAGGTCCTCCAAGAGACCCAGTACTTC.

This clone was detected only once. V and J are TRBV5-1 and TRBJ2-2, with TRBD1 as a possible D gene (7 bases). With 7 bases removed from V and 5 bases from J, the gap between germline ends came to 15 bases. There are 14 residues in the CDR3. Germline-derived CDR1 and CDR2 are SGHRS and YFSETQ. The CDR3 here is CASSGDRVTGELFF. The CDR3 DNA follows: TGCGCCAGCTCGGGGGACAGAGTTACCGGGGAGCTGTTTTTT.

The CDR3 spells CASGYTGGGPDTQYF. The CDR3 DNA reads as TGTGCTAGTGGTTATACAGGGGGCGGACCTGACACGCAGTATTTT. V usage is TRBV12-5 and J usage is TRBJ2-3; 9 positions agree with TRBD1. The CDR3 runs 15 residues. The trim removed 4 bases at V and 9 bases at J, leaving 11 bases unmatched. Germline CDR1 LGHNT, CDR2 FRNRAP.

The chain carries TRBV11-2 and TRBJ2-1, with D perhaps matching TRBD2 (6 bases). V was shortened by 5 bases and J by 7 bases, with 15 bases between the two germline ends. This CDR3 spans 14 amino acids. Germline CDR1 SGHAT, CDR2 FQNNGV. The CDR3 bases are TGTGCCAGCAGCCGCCGGGACTCGAATAATGAGCAGTTCTTC. This sequence encodes CASSRRDSNNEQFF.

The rearrangement joins TRBV4-1 to TRBJ2-7; the match to TRBD1 covers 7 bases. The germline gives CDR1 MGHRA, CDR2 YSYEKL. CDR3 length equals 15 residues. Trimming removed 4 bases from V and 1 base from J; junction bases left unmatched: 7. In DNA form, the CDR3 reads TGCGCCAGCAGCCGCTCTCGACAGGGATCCTACGAGCAGTACTTC. Translation: CASSRSRQGSYEQYF.

This clone was seen once. V gene TRBV5-1 combines with J gene TRBJ1-1; no clear D gene. Germline V gene data show CDR1 as SGHRS and CDR2 as YFSETQ. This CDR3 is built from 13 residues. The V gene lost 3 bases and the J gene lost 0 bases, with 6 bases spanning the gap. The CDR3 here is CASSWIMNTEAFF. The CDR3 DNA reads as TGCGCCAGCAGCTGGATTATGAACACTGAAGCTTTCTTT.

The J gene is TRBJ2-5, the V gene TRBV6-6; 10 bases match TRBD1. Germline V gene data show CDR1 as MNHNY and CDR2 as SVGAGI (reference sequence). The CDR3 sequence is 14 residues long. The V segment lost 5 bases and the J segment 5 bases; nucleotides outside the gene matches: 5. The CDR3 loop reads CASSRPDRGETQYF. The CDR3 DNA is TGTGCCAGCAGTCGCCCGGACAGGGGGGAGACCCAGTACTTC.

The chain couples TRBV10-3 to TRBJ2-1; 11 nucleotides match TRBD2. Germline CDR1 ENHRY, CDR2 SYGVKD. The CDR3 is made up of 17 amino acids. V was pared by 6 bases and J by 7 bases, with 14 bases of the junction left unmatched. The CDR3 DNA reads TGTGCCATCAGCCCACCTCCACGGACTAGCGGGCGAAATGAGCAGTTCTTC. Its translation: CAISPPPRTSGRNEQFF.

This chain joins TRBV2 and TRBJ2-2, with TRBD2 matching over 13 bases. There are 15 residues in the CDR3. Germline V gene sequence: CDR1 SNHLY, CDR2 FYNNEI. V lost 6 bases and J lost 9; bases outside the gene matches: 7. CDR3 DNA sequence: TGTGCCAGCAGGCTCGGACTAGCGGGAGTTTGGGAGCTGTTTTTT. Its protein product is CASRLGLAGVWELFF.

V and J are TRBV5-5 and TRBJ1-4; possible D gene TRBD1, 5 bases. Trimming took 4 bases from V and 8 from J, leaving 18 bases between them. This CDR3 is built from 15 residues. CDR1 and CDR2 from the germline V gene are SGHKS and YYEKEE (reference sequence). CDR3 amino acids: CASSLPGPRGEKLFF. CDR3 sequence (DNA): TGTGCCAGCAGCCTACCGGGACCCCGGGGAGAAAAACTGTTTTTT.

This sequence joins TRBV30 and TRBJ2-3; 10 positions match TRBD2. Germline values: CDR1 GTSNPN, CDR2 SVGIG (reference sequence). The junction had 1 base not matched to a gene; V was cut back by 5 bases and J by 2 bases. This CDR3 spans 13 amino acids. The CDR3 loop reads CAWGLADTDTQYF. For the CDR3, the DNA is TGTGCCTGGGGACTAGCGGACACAGATACGCAGTATTTT.

As for this clone: This CDR3 is also generated by other DNA sequences in the sample. The chain uses TRBV11-2 and TRBJ2-5; the D is unclear. Deletions cut 1 base from V and 3 bases from J, with 6 bases between. CDR1 and CDR2 (germline): SGHAT, FQNNGV. This CDR3 is 13 amino acids long. The CDR3 DNA follows: TGTGCCAGCAGCTTAGGCGTGAAAGAGACCCAGTACTTC. It encodes CASSLGVKETQYF.

This clone appeared a single time. The chain carries TRBV5-1 and TRBJ1-1; D not resolved. Between the trimmed V and J ends, which lost 4 bases and 6 bases, there was a span of 13 bases. The germline CDR1 and CDR2 sequences are SGHRS and YFSETQ. The CDR3 covers 13 residues. The CDR3 sequence: CASSRNDGAEAFF. The CDR3, as DNA: TGCGCCAGCAGCCGGAATGACGGGGCTGAAGCTTTCTTT.

In this sample, this clone turned up once. V is TRBV10-3 and J is TRBJ2-7; D uncertain. V lost 3 bases to trimming and J lost 2 bases, with 8 bases between them. The CDR3 sequence is 13 residues long. Germline CDR1 is ENHRY and CDR2 is SYGVKD. This CDR3 reads CAISDAPAYEQYF. The DNA of the CDR3 is TGTGCCATCAGTGATGCCCCAGCCTACGAGCAGTACTTC.

The chain employs TRBV6-6 and TRBJ1-5; 7 nucleotides agree with TRBD1. CDR3 length: 14 amino acids. Germline V CDR1 and CDR2: MNHNY, SVGAGI (reference sequence). V lost 5 bases, J lost 6 bases, and 7 bases stayed unmatched. The CDR3 region has the DNA TGTGCCAGCAGTCGACAGGGTGAGGGTCAGCCCCAGCATTTT. It yields the protein CASSRQGEGQPQHF.

This chain joins TRBV29-1 and TRBJ2-7; D might be TRBD1 or TRBD2, each matching 5 bases. V was trimmed by 4 bases and J by 3 bases, leaving 16 bases between them. CDR1 and CDR2 from the germline V gene are SQVTM and ANQGSEA. This CDR3 has 14 amino acids. In DNA, the CDR3 is TGCAGCGTTGTAGGTGCAGGGAGAGTCTACGAGCAGTACTTC. Its translation is CSVVGAGRVYEQYF.

V is TRBV18 and J is TRBJ2-7; D is possibly TRBD2 (6 bases). This CDR3 comprises 15 residues. Germline V gene sequence: CDR1 KGHSH, CDR2 LQKENI. Trimming cost V 3 bases and J 4 bases, with 16 bases left between them. CDR3 bases: TGTGCCAGCTCACCCGACCTCCGGGGGACGTACGAGCAGTACTTC. As protein: CASSPDLRGTYEQYF.

This clone has just one count. The chain uses TRBV7-2 and TRBJ1-1, with TRBD1 matching 7 bases. V gave up 5 bases and J gave up 4 bases; unmatched junction bases: 7. Looked up from germline, CDR1 is SGHTA and CDR2 is FQGNSA. The CDR3 runs 14 residues. CDR3 in amino acids: CASSQGGLVTEAFF. The CDR3 bases are TGTGCCAGCAGCCAGGGGGGGTTGGTCACTGAAGCTTTCTTT.

This clone was recorded a few times. V is TRBV28 and J is TRBJ1-3, with 7 bases lining up with TRBD1. Germline V CDR1 and CDR2: MDHEN, SYDVKM. The CDR3 runs 14 residues. Losses at the gene ends were 5 bases for V and 5 bases for J; bases not matched to a gene: 6. The CDR3 loop reads CASSPGGQRNTIYF. The CDR3 DNA reads TGTGCCAGCAGTCCAGGGGGACAGAGAAACACCATATATTTT.

The chain has TRBV11-2 and TRBJ1-1; 9 bases match TRBD1. From germline, CDR1 is SGHAT and CDR2 FQNNGV. The CDR3 runs 12 residues. The V and J ends lost 5 bases and 9 bases, in that order; junction bases with no gene match: 4. DNA for the CDR3: TGTGCCAGCAGCCTCGGGACAGGGAAAGCTTTCTTT. Translated, it gives CASSLGTGKAFF.

The chain combines TRBV5-4 with TRBJ2-5; 8 bases match TRBD2. Germline assignment: CDR1 SGHNT and CDR2 YYREEE (reference sequence). CDR3 length: 14 amino acids. V shed 5 bases, J shed 5 bases, and the junction held 8 bases outside the gene matches. CDR3 protein: CASREAGEAETQYF. Here the CDR3 DNA reads TGTGCCAGCAGAGAAGCGGGAGAGGCGGAGACCCAGTACTTC.

To note about this clone: This same CDR3 is encoded by further DNA sequences in the sample. The rearrangement joins TRBV30 to TRBJ1-5, with a possible D match to TRBD1 (5 bases). The V and J ends lost 1 base and 4 bases respectively, with 8 bases between them. This CDR3 has 13 amino acids. Germline V gives CDR1 GTSNPN, CDR2 SVGIG (reference sequence). Here the CDR3 DNA reads TGTGCCTGGAGTGAAACAGGTAATCAGCCCCAGCATTTT. The encoded protein is CAWSETGNQPQHF.

The rearrangement joins TRBV7-2 to TRBJ2-7, with 8 positions matching TRBD1. The CDR3 has 15 residues. The J segment lost 0 bases and the V segment lost 5 bases, leaving 6 bases of the junction unmatched. Germline V gene data show CDR1 as SGHTA and CDR2 as FQGNSA. The CDR3 is CASSIGQGPSYEQYF. Here the CDR3 DNA reads TGTGCCAGCAGCATTGGACAGGGCCCCTCCTACGAGCAGTACTTC.

In nucleotides, the CDR3 is TGTGCCAGCAGCTTTCGGGACAAGACAGGGGTCCGCACCGGGGAGCTGTTTTTT. Protein: CASSFRDKTGVRTGELFF. The rearrangement joins TRBV7-9 to TRBJ2-2; 8 bases line up with TRBD1. Germline V CDR1 and CDR2: SEHNR, FQNEAQ (reference sequence). V lost 3 bases to trimming and J lost 4 bases; unmatched junction nucleotides: 13. The CDR3 has 18 amino acids.

The gene calls are TRBV19 and TRBJ2-2; TRBD1 might be the D (5 bases). There are 14 residues in the CDR3. The V gene lost 3 bases and the J gene lost 5 bases, with 10 bases spanning the gap. Germline CDR1 and CDR2: LNHDA and SQIVND (reference sequence). Here the CDR3 reads CASSIEKGTGELFF. The DNA of the CDR3 is TGTGCCAGTAGTATTGAGAAGGGGACCGGGGAGCTGTTTTTT. Together with reference TRBV19 and TRBJ2-2, the CDR3 gives the full variable domain: DGGITQSPKYLFRKEGQNVTLSCEQNLNHDAMYWYRQDPGQGLRLIYYSQIVNDFQKGDIAEGYSVSREKKESFPLTVTSAQKNPTAFYLCASSIEKGTGELFFGEGSRLTVL.

The V and J genes are TRBV25-1 and TRBJ2-1; 7 nucleotides agree with TRBD2. Trimming at V came to 1 base and at J to 5 bases, leaving 14 bases not matched to a gene. There are 18 residues in the CDR3. CDR1 and CDR2 (germline): MGHDK, SYGVNS. CDR3 residues: CASSELSGDSRKDNEQFF. CDR3 coding DNA: TGTGCCAGCAGTGAATTAAGCGGGGATAGTAGGAAGGACAATGAGCAGTTCTTC. The variable domain in full, with the rest retrieved from reference TRBV25-1 and TRBJ2-1, is EADIYQTPRYLVIGTGKKITLECSQTMGHDKMYWYQQDPGMELHLIHYSYGVNSTEKGDLSSESTVSRIRTEHFPLTLESARPSHTSQYLCASSELSGDSRKDNEQFFGPGTRLTVL.

This chain joins TRBV9 and TRBJ2-2; 9 nucleotides match TRBD2. V lost 0 bases, J lost 1 base, and 10 bases stayed unmatched. Germline V gene data show CDR1 as SGDLS and CDR2 as YYNGEE. This CDR3 comprises 19 residues. The CDR3 nucleotides are TGTGCCAGCAGCGTAGGTCTAGCGGGAATGCTTAAGAACACCGGGGAGCTGTTTTTT. This sequence encodes CASSVGLAGMLKNTGELFF.

The sample holds one count of this clone. The chain carries TRBV7-2 and TRBJ2-5; 9 nucleotides agree with TRBD2. Germline V gene lookup returns CDR1 SGHTA and CDR2 FQGNSA. Losses at the gene ends were 2 bases for V and 7 bases for J; bases not matched to a gene: 11. The CDR3 sequence is 16 residues long. The CDR3, as DNA: TGTGCCAGCAGCTTACCTCTAGCGGGACGAGGCGGGACCCAGTACTTC. This sequence encodes CASSLPLAGRGGTQYF.

This chain joins TRBV11-1 and TRBJ1-2; D ambiguous. The CDR3 length is 14 residues. The germline V and J ends were trimmed by 5 bases and 3 bases, with 13 bases remaining between them. The germline V gene has CDR1 SGHAT and CDR2 FQDESV (reference sequence). The CDR3 spells CASSPTGAYYGYTF. Here the CDR3 DNA reads TGTGCCAGCAGCCCCACCGGCGCTTACTATGGCTACACCTTC.